A selection of T cell receptor beta chains follows, all from one sample in a study of T cells after posttransplantation cyclophosphamide. Assay: immunoSEQ multiplex PCR; the TCRdb copy retains only in-frame clones and omits some. Of 25,000 to 35,000 clones listed, over 85% are singletons. The sample consisted of PBMCs. The receptors were sampled from a woman aged 40 to 50 with a blood cancer, CMV-positive, and with a related stem cell donor. Both conserved end residues are part of each CDR3. A D gene is named only where the DNA matches it firmly. Not every row has a clone size; where given, it reads once, few, many or a size class.

J: TRBJ2-7
size: NA
V: TRBV11-2
D: NA
CDR3: CASSLAAGYEQYF
DNA: TGTGCCAGCAGCTTAGCTGCAGGCTACGAGCAGTACTTC

J: TRBJ2-3
size: NA
V: TRBV4-2
D: TRBD2
CDR3: CASSQEPSGGTDTQYF
DNA: TGTGCCAGCAGCCAGGAGCCTAGCGGGGGAACAGATACGCAGTATTTT

J: TRBJ2-7
size: NA
V: TRBV28
D: NA
CDR3: CASSLGGYEQYF
DNA: TGTGCCAGCAGTTTAGGAGGGTACGAGCAGTACTTC

J: TRBJ2-1
size: NA
V: TRBV2
D: TRBD2
CDR3: CASSEEGGGRYNEQFF
DNA: TGTGCCAGCAGTGAAGAGGGCGGGGGGCGCTACAATGAGCAGTTCTTC

J: TRBJ2-3
size: NA
V: TRBV4-2
D: NA
CDR3: CASSQDSSGTLHSTDTQYF
DNA: TGTGCCAGCAGCCAAGATTCCAGCGGTACCCTGCATAGCACAGATACGCAGTATTTT

J: TRBJ1-6
size: NA
V: TRBV4-2
D: NA
CDR3: CASSDPGRVDSPLHF
DNA: TGTGCCAGCAGCGACCCCGGCAGGGTTGATTCACCCCTCCACTTT

J: TRBJ1-3
size: NA
V: TRBV10-3
D: NA
CDR3: CAISLSTGNTIYF
DNA: TGTGCCATCAGCCTGTCAACAGGAAACACCATATATTTT

J: TRBJ2-7
size: once
V: TRBV28
D: TRBD1
CDR3: CASSLPGQGTYEQYF
DNA: TGTGCCAGCAGCCTACCCGGACAGGGTACCTACGAGCAGTACTTC

J: TRBJ2-4
size: NA
V: TRBV27
D: NA
CDR3: CASSSGVGALAKNIQYF
DNA: TGTGCCAGCAGTTCTGGCGTTGGAGCGCTAGCCAAAAACATTCAGTACTTC

J: TRBJ1-5
size: NA
V: TRBV18
D: NA
CDR3: CASSSMGEGSNQPQHF
DNA: TGTGCCAGCTCGTCGATGGGGGAGGGTAGCAATCAGCCCCAGCATTTT

J: TRBJ1-2
size: NA
V: TRBV7-9
D: TRBD1
CDR3: CASSLGQGDRGYTF
DNA: TGTGCCAGCAGCTTGGGGCAGGGGGACCGTGGCTACACCTTC

J: TRBJ2-3
size: NA
V: TRBV5-4
D: TRBD2
CDR3: CASSPRAGGYPDTQYF
DNA: TGTGCCAGCAGCCCTCGGGCGGGGGGATACCCGGATACGCAGTATTTT

J: TRBJ2-7
size: NA
V: TRBV6-1
D: TRBD2
CDR3: CASSEGGGAYEQYF
DNA: TGTGCCAGCAGTGAAGGTGGGGGGGCCTACGAGCAGTACTTC

J: TRBJ2-1
size: NA
V: TRBV5-6
D: TRBD1
CDR3: CASSAYGTGRDNEQFF
DNA: TGTGCCAGCAGCGCCTACGGGACAGGGAGGGACAATGAGCAGTTCTTC

J: TRBJ2-5
size: NA
V: TRBV5-1
D: TRBD2
CDR3: CASSLGSGGAGETQYF
DNA: TGCGCCAGCAGCCTAGGGAGCGGGGGGGCCGGAGAGACCCAGTACTTC

J: TRBJ1-2
size: NA
V: TRBV6-6
D: NA
CDR3: CASRASGGYTF
DNA: TGTGCCAGCAGGGCGAGCGGTGGCTACACCTTC

J: TRBJ1-1
size: NA
V: TRBV4-1
D: NA
CDR3: CASSQLTGVYREAFF
DNA: TGCGCCAGCAGCCAGTTGACAGGCGTTTACCGTGAAGCTTTCTTT

J: TRBJ1-5
size: once
V: TRBV19
D: NA
CDR3: CASSIDGYQPQHF
DNA: TGTGCCAGTAGTATAGACGGGTATCAGCCCCAGCATTTT

J: TRBJ1-1
size: few
V: TRBV6-1
D: NA
CDR3: CASSESGDPTEAFF
DNA: TGTGCCAGCAGTGAATCGGGGGACCCCACTGAAGCTTTCTTT

J: TRBJ1-3
size: once
V: TRBV27
D: TRBD1
CDR3: CASSLAFTGAGNTIYF
DNA: TGTGCCAGCAGTTTGGCTTTTACAGGGGCTGGAAACACCATATATTTT

J: TRBJ2-7
size: NA
V: TRBV7-8
D: TRBD1
CDR3: CASSLGQVLYEQYF
DNA: TGTGCCAGCAGCTTGGGACAGGTACTCTACGAGCAGTACTTC

J: TRBJ2-2
size: NA
V: TRBV29-1
D: NA
CDR3: CSASRGGNTGELFF
DNA: TGCAGCGCCTCGAGGGGAGGGAACACCGGGGAGCTGTTTTTT

J: TRBJ1-3
size: NA
V: TRBV4-1
D: NA
CDR3: CASSPTSGGGNTIYF
DNA: TGCGCCAGCAGCCCTACCTCGGGAGGTGGAAACACCATATATTTT

J: TRBJ2-7
size: NA
V: TRBV2
D: TRBD1
CDR3: CASSETVGQKFYEQYF
DNA: TGTGCCAGCAGTGAAACCGTGGGACAGAAGTTCTACGAGCAGTACTTC

J: TRBJ1-1
size: NA
V: TRBV2
D: NA
CDR3: CASSGLAEAFF
DNA: TGTGCCAGCAGCGGGTTGGCTGAAGCTTTCTTT

J: TRBJ1-2
size: NA
V: TRBV28
D: TRBD1
CDR3: CASSPWDSFYGYTF
DNA: TGTGCCAGCAGCCCTTGGGACAGCTTCTATGGCTACACCTTC

J: TRBJ1-5
size: NA
V: TRBV7-3
D: NA
CDR3: CASSPTGDYNQPQHF
DNA: TGTGCCAGCAGCCCGACAGGAGACTACAATCAGCCCCAGCATTTT

J: TRBJ1-2
size: once
V: TRBV7-8
D: NA
CDR3: CASSVIRSGDYGYTF
DNA: TGTGCCAGCAGCGTAATCCGATCAGGGGACTATGGCTACACCTTC

J: TRBJ2-1
size: once
V: TRBV28
D: NA
CDR3: CASTPGTLDWNEQFF
DNA: TGTGCCAGCACCCCCGGGACACTAGACTGGAATGAGCAGTTCTTC

J: TRBJ2-2
size: NA
V: TRBV5-1
D: TRBD1
CDR3: CASSSTTGGTNTGELFF
DNA: TGCGCCAGCAGCTCGACGACAGGGGGCACAAACACCGGGGAGCTGTTTTTT

J: TRBJ2-5
size: once
V: TRBV2
D: TRBD1
CDR3: CASSVGDTGTVETQYF
DNA: TGTGCCAGCAGTGTAGGGGACACCGGGACAGTCGAGACCCAGTACTTC

J: TRBJ2-6
size: NA
V: TRBV9
D: TRBD1
CDR3: CASSPRQGAISGANVLTF
DNA: TGTGCCAGCAGCCCGCGACAGGGGGCCATCTCTGGGGCCAACGTCCTGACTTTC

J: TRBJ2-7
size: once
V: TRBV5-5
D: NA
CDR3: CASSLSGHEQYF
DNA: TGTGCCAGCAGCTTGTCAGGCCACGAGCAGTACTTC

J: TRBJ2-3
size: NA
V: TRBV4-1
D: TRBD2
CDR3: CASSHLAGTRTDTQYF
DNA: TGCGCCAGCAGCCATCTAGCGGGGACCCGCACAGATACGCAGTATTTT

J: TRBJ1-2
size: NA
V: TRBV11-2
D: TRBD1
CDR3: CASSTLTGRINYGYTF
DNA: TGTGCCAGCAGCACCCTGACAGGGAGGATTAACTATGGCTACACCTTC

J: TRBJ1-2
size: NA
V: TRBV6-5
D: NA
CDR3: CASRPQGFYGYTF
DNA: TGTGCCAGCCGTCCCCAGGGTTTCTATGGCTACACCTTC

J: TRBJ2-5
size: NA
V: TRBV11-2
D: NA
CDR3: CASSLEVLSSEQYF
DNA: TGTGCCAGCAGCTTGGAGGTGTTATCGAGTGAGCAGTACTTC

J: TRBJ2-1
size: NA
V: TRBV5-1
D: NA
CDR3: CASSFELAPGQDNEQFF
DNA: TGCGCCAGCAGCTTTGAGTTAGCTCCGGGTCAAGACAATGAGCAGTTCTTC

J: TRBJ2-2
size: once
V: TRBV19
D: NA
CDR3: CASSIKGDANTGELFF
DNA: TGTGCCAGTAGTATCAAGGGGGACGCGAACACCGGGGAGCTGTTTTTT

J: TRBJ2-1
size: NA
V: TRBV10-3
D: TRBD2
CDR3: CATRLVAGEPVNEQFF
DNA: TGTGCCACCCGGTTGGTAGCGGGGGAACCTGTCAATGAGCAGTTCTTC

J: TRBJ1-1
size: NA
V: TRBV7-9
D: TRBD1
CDR3: CASRQGASTEAFF
DNA: TGTGCCAGCAGGCAGGGGGCTTCCACTGAAGCTTTCTTT